The clone carrying this T cell receptor (beta chain) showed up many times. What it binds is not known. Trimming took 2 bases from V and 13 from J, leaving 16 bases between them. The germline V gene has CDR1 SGDLS and CDR2 YYNGEE. This CDR3 has 13 amino acids. The data are from a study of early T cells in non-severe SARS-CoV-2 infection. Whole-study results and caveats: VDJdb matching, biased toward anti-spike CD8 responses, missed private and CD4 specificities.

Individually, cDNA molecules had unique molecular identifiers attached to them. TCRdb reprocessed the 5' RACE reads via MiXCR and lists one record per CDR3 protein. Here the sample spans about 47,000 distinct CDR3 sequences, about a tenth being singletons. This material consisted of whole blood, taken at baseline. The receptor's source is an adult who was a healthcare worker with PCR-confirmed SARS-CoV-2 infection or an uninfected control (not recorded which). The chain recombines TRBV9 with TRBJ1-3; a weak D match, TRBD1 (5 bases). This chain's CDR3 is CASSVDYGTEIYF. DNA of the CDR3: TGTGCCAGCAGCGTTGATTACGGGACGGAAATATATTTT.